This is a list of T cell receptor beta chains from one sample in a study of shared clonotypes between healthy human individuals. Measured with immunoSEQ multiplex PCR; TCRdb has only the in-frame clones, and not every one. The sample yields millions of clones, about 95% seen once. The specimen was naive CD8+ T cells sorted from blood. Receptors were obtained from a man aged 18 to 30 in good health. Each CDR3 is given with its conserved first and last residue. The order of the fields is V gene, D gene, J gene, clone size, CDR3 DNA, CDR3 protein. A D gene is named only where the DNA matches it firmly. Some rows have no size entry. The others give once, few or many, or a class for an expanded clone.

>TRBV4-2|TRBD1|TRBJ2-7|-
TGTGCCAGCAGCGAAGGGCAGGGGGCCTACGAGCAGTACTTC
CASSEGQGAYEQYF
>TRBV6-5|-|TRBJ1-5|once
TGTGCCAGCAGCCCCTCCGGGGGCAATCAGCCCCAGCATTTT
CASSPSGGNQPQHF
>TRBV10-2|-|TRBJ1-5|-
TGCGCCAGCAGTGAGTCTGGGCAGCCCCAGCATTTT
CASSESGQPQHF
>TRBV25-1|-|TRBJ1-1|-
TGTGCCAGCAGTCCGACCGGAACTGAAGCTTTCTTT
CASSPTGTEAFF
>TRBV7-2|-|TRBJ2-5|-
TGTGCCAGCTTCTACATGGGGGGGGCCATGCAAGAGACCCAGTACTTC
CASFYMGGAMQETQYF
>TRBV27|-|TRBJ2-7|-
TGTGCCAGCACCCTAGGCGGGGCAGGGGACGAGCAGTACTTC
CASTLGGAGDEQYF
>TRBV27|TRBD2|TRBJ2-1|-
TGTGCCAGCAGTTCCTCCCGGACTAGCGGGAGCAATGAGCAGTTCTTC
CASSSSRTSGSNEQFF
>TRBV7-6|-|TRBJ1-1|once
TGTGCCAGCAGCTTAGGGGGCCGGGACGAGGCTTTCTTT
CASSLGGRDEAFF
>TRBV28|-|TRBJ2-5|-
TGTGCCAGCAGTTTCAGGGATGGGGCTCAGGAGACCCAGTACTTC
CASSFRDGAQETQYF
>TRBV9|-|TRBJ2-7|-
TGTGCCAGCAGCATGTCCCAAGGCCACGAGCAGTACTTC
CASSMSQGHEQYF
>TRBV13|TRBD2|TRBJ2-5|once
TGTGCCAGCACCCCTAGCGGGGGGCTCAAAGAGACCCAGTACTTC
CASTPSGGLKETQYF
>TRBV30|-|TRBJ2-7|-
TGTGCCTGGAGTGTGATCGGTCTCTACGAGCAGTACTTC
CAWSVIGLYEQYF
>TRBV7-9|-|TRBJ2-7|-
TGTGCCAGCAGCTTAGATGGTCTCCGCCGGTACTTC
CASSLDGLRRYF
>TRBV5-4|TRBD1|TRBJ1-4|-
TGTGCCAGCAGCCTGCAGGGGGGATCTAATGAAAAACTGTTTTTT
CASSLQGGSNEKLFF
>TRBV13|TRBD1|TRBJ2-7|-
TGTGCCAGCAGCCCGGGACAGGGCTACGAGCAGTACTTC
CASSPGQGYEQYF
>TRBV7-9|-|TRBJ1-2|-
TGTGCCAGCAGCTTAGTGGCAGGGGCGAATGGCTACACCTTC
CASSLVAGANGYTF
>TRBV9|-|TRBJ1-2|-
TGTGCCAGCAGCGTTCCCGGGGGAAGGAATGGCTACACCTTC
CASSVPGGRNGYTF
>TRBV19|-|TRBJ2-7|-
TGTGCCAGTAGTATAGATTCGGGGGCCGAGCAGTACTTC
CASSIDSGAEQYF
>TRBV7-9|TRBD1|TRBJ2-7|-
TGTGCCAGCAGCCAAACCCCGGACAGGGGAAAAATCTACGAGCAGTACTTC
CASSQTPDRGKIYEQYF
>TRBV4-1|TRBD2|TRBJ2-7|-
TGCGCCAGCAGCCCGGGACTAGCGGGAGAGGAGTACTTC
CASSPGLAGEEYF
>TRBV5-1|-|TRBJ2-1|-
TGCGCCAGCAGCCCAGCCGACCAGAATGAGCAGTTCTTC
CASSPADQNEQFF
>TRBV9|-|TRBJ2-1|-
TGTGCCAGCACCATCGACGGAAACAATGAGCAGTTCTTC
CASTIDGNNEQFF
>TRBV9|-|TRBJ1-3|once
TGTGCCAGCAGCGTAGGGACTGGGGACACCATATATTTT
CASSVGTGDTIYF
>TRBV14|-|TRBJ2-2|-
TGTGCCAGCAGCCAAGATTACGTGCACACCGGGGAGCTGTTTTTT
CASSQDYVHTGELFF
>TRBV7-9|-|TRBJ2-7|-
TGTGCCAGCAGCTTAACCGGGCATTACGAGCAGTACTTC
CASSLTGHYEQYF
>TRBV20-1|-|TRBJ1-2|few
TGCAGTGCCATCGACGGCTATGGCTACACCTTC
CSAIDGYGYTF
>TRBV6-5|TRBD1|TRBJ1-1|-
TGTGCCAGCAGTTACTCTTTGAGACAGGGGAACACTGAAGCTTTCTTT
CASSYSLRQGNTEAFF
>TRBV19|-|TRBJ1-6|-
TGTGCCAGTAGTCTCCTCGGACAGTTTTATAATTCACCCCTCCACTTT
CASSLLGQFYNSPLHF
>TRBV27|TRBD2|TRBJ2-1|-
TGTGCCAGCAGTTCACTAGCGGGGGGACTCAATGAGCAGTTCTTC
CASSSLAGGLNEQFF
>TRBV7-6|-|TRBJ2-3|-
TGTGCCAGCAGCTTAGCGCAAAATCAGGACAGCGGAATTCTATATACGCAGTATTTT
CASSLAQNQDSGILYTQYF
>TRBV30|-|TRBJ2-2|-
TGTGCCTGGAACCCGGGAGCCGGGGAGCTGTTTTTT
CAWNPGAGELFF
>TRBV10-2|-|TRBJ2-7|once
TGCGCCAGCAGTGCTGGGGGCCTGGACGAGCAGTACTTC
CASSAGGLDEQYF
>TRBV2|-|TRBJ1-1|-
TGTGCCAGCAGTCCAGACACGATGAACACTGAAGCTTTCTTT
CASSPDTMNTEAFF
>TRBV7-9|TRBD2|TRBJ2-1|-
TGTGCCAGCAGCTTTAGTACTAGCGGGAGTTCCTACAATGAGCAGTTCTTC
CASSFSTSGSSYNEQFF
>TRBV19|-|TRBJ1-4|-
TGTGCCAGTAGTAGTCGAATAGCTGAAAAACTGTTTTTT
CASSSRIAEKLFF
>TRBV4-1|-|TRBJ1-6|once
TGCGCCAGCAGCTCGGGGGGAGCGAATAATTCACCCCTCCACTTT
CASSSGGANNSPLHF
>TRBV27|TRBD1|TRBJ2-1|once
TGTGCCAGCAGTTCCCGGGACAGGGTTTCCAATGAGCAGTTCTTC
CASSSRDRVSNEQFF
>TRBV5-4|-|TRBJ2-1|-
TGTGCCAGCAGCTTGGGTTTTAATGAGCAGTTCTTC
CASSLGFNEQFF
>TRBV19|-|TRBJ1-2|-
TGTGCCAGTAGTATGGGGGATCCTTATGGCTACACCTTC
CASSMGDPYGYTF
>TRBV30|-|TRBJ1-2|-
TGTGCAAGGACCGTGGCTGAGTCGGGCTACACCTTC
CARTVAESGYTF
>TRBV5-1|-|TRBJ2-2|-
TGCGCCAGCAGCTTTGGCCTAGAGGGGAACACCGGGGAGCTGTTTTTT
CASSFGLEGNTGELFF
>TRBV14|-|TRBJ2-7|-
TGTGCCAGCAGCCAAGTGAAGGGGGGCAGCTCCTACGAGCAGTACTTC
CASSQVKGGSSYEQYF
>TRBV2|-|TRBJ2-1|-
TGTGCCAGCAGTGAACAGGTTCTAGCTTACAATGAGCAGTTCTTC
CASSEQVLAYNEQFF
>TRBV27|TRBD1|TRBJ1-2|-
TGTGCCAGCAGTCGGAGCCCCGGGACAGGGACCTATGGCTACACCTTC
CASSRSPGTGTYGYTF
>TRBV19|-|TRBJ1-2|-
TGTGCCAGTAGTCCGGGACTCAACTATGGCTACACCTTC
CASSPGLNYGYTF
>TRBV6-1|TRBD1|TRBJ1-5|-
TGTGCCAGCAGTGCGAGCCTGGACAGGGGCCCTAGCAATCAGCCCCAGCATTTT
CASSASLDRGPSNQPQHF
>TRBV5-5|-|TRBJ2-1|-
TGTGCCAGCATCACCGACAGTTACAATGAGCAGTTCTTC
CASITDSYNEQFF
>TRBV9|-|TRBJ1-5|once
TGTGCCAGCAGCGCCCACGGGGGCAGCAATCAGCCCCAGCATTTT
CASSAHGGSNQPQHF